This T cell receptor (beta chain) was retrieved from a study of neoadjuvant nivolumab and ipilimumab in lung cancer. The study's findings and limits: Compared with tumor-adjacent uninvolved lung, resected tumors showed greater richness and clonality.

Note on this clone: Its target is unknown.

TCRdb's table, derived via immunoSEQ multiplex PCR, lists solely in-frame clones and lacks some. This table has around 24,000 clones, around 83% appearing once. CDR3 size: 17 residues. Germline V gives CDR1 MNHEY, CDR2 SMNVEV (reference sequence). Trimming at V came to 2 bases and at J to 9 bases, leaving 10 bases not matched to a gene. This clonotype originated in an adult with non-small cell lung cancer. The chain is built from TRBV27 and TRBJ2-1, with TRBD2 identical over 13 bases. Sequenced here: tumor tissue, sampled after neoadjuvant nivolumab, alone or with ipilimumab, at or shortly before surgery. CDR3 in amino acids: CASSLRSTSGRRGEQFF. The CDR3 DNA follows: TGTGCCAGCAGTTTACGCTCGACTAGCGGGAGGAGAGGTGAGCAGTTCTTC.